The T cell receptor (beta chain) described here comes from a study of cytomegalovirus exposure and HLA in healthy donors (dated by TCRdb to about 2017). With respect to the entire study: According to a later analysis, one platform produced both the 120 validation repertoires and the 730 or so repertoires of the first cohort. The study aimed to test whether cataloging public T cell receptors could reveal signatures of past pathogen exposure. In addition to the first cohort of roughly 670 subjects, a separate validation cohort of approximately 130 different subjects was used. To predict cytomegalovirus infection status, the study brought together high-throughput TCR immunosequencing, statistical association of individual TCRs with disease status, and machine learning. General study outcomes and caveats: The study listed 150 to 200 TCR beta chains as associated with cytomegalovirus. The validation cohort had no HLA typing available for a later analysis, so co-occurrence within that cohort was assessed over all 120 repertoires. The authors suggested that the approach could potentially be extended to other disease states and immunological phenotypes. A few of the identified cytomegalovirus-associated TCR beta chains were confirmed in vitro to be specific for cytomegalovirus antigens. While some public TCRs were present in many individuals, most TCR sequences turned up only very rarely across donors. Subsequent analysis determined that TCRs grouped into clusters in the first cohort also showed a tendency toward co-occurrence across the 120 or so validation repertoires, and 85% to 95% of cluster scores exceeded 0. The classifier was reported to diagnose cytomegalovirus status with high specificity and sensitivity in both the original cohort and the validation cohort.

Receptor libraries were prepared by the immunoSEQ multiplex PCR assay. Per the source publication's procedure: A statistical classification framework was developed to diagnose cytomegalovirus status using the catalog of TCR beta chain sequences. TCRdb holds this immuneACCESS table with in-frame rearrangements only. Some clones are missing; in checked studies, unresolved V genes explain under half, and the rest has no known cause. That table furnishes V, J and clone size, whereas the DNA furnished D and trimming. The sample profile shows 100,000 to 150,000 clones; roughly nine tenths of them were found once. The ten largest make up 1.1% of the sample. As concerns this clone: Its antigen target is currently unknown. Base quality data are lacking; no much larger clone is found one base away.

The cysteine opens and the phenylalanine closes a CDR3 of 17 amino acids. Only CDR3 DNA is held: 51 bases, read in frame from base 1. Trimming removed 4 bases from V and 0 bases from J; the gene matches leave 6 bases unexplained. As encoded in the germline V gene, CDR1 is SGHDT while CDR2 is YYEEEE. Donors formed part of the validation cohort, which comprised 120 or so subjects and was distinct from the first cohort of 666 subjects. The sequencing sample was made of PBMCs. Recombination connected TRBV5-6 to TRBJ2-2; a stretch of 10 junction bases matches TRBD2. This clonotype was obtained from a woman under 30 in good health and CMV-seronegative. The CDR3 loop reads CASSPLTSGPNTGELFF. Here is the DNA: TGTGCCAGCAGCCCCTTGACTAGCGGGCCGAACACCGGGGAGCTGTTTTTT.